Listed below are T cell receptor beta chains from one sample, sequenced in a study of CD8+ T cells in alopecia areata. The data were produced by immunoSEQ multiplex PCR, yet TCRdb's version contains in-frame clones alone and is incomplete. The data contain around 140,000 clones, 85% to 90% of them singletons. This specimen consisted of CD8+ T cells sorted from blood, obtained at week 4, from a patient treated with tofacitinib. These receptors all stem from a human donor with alopecia areata. Both conserved end residues are part of each CDR3. D genes are given only for firm matches. The size field is filled for only some rows; it gives once, few, many or a size class.

j_call v_call d_call clone_size cdr3_nt cdr3_aa
TRBJ2-6 TRBV7-9 NA NA TGTGCCAGCAGCCCTCTTCCTGGGACCTCTGGGGCCAACGTCCTGACTTTC CASSPLPGTSGANVLTF
TRBJ2-7 TRBV9 NA once TGTGCCAGCAGCTCAGGGTCCTACGAGCAGTACTTC CASSSGSYEQYF
TRBJ1-2 TRBV27 NA NA TGTGCCAGCAGTTCAGGACGTAACTATGGCTACACCTTC CASSSGRNYGYTF
TRBJ2-1 TRBV27 NA NA TGTGCCAGCAGTTTAGGCGGCTTGGGTGAGCAGTTCTTC CASSLGGLGEQFF
TRBJ2-2 TRBV30 NA NA TGTGCCCACGGGACCGATAACACCGGGGAGCTGTTTTTT CAHGTDNTGELFF
TRBJ2-1 TRBV29-1 TRBD2 once TGCAGCGTTGAGATTAGCGGGGGGCCCTACAATGAGCAGTTCTTC CSVEISGGPYNEQFF
TRBJ2-3 TRBV6-5 TRBD2 NA TGTGCCAGCAGCCGGGGGGTTGGCACAGATACGCAGTATTTT CASSRGVGTDTQYF
TRBJ2-3 TRBV12-5 TRBD2 NA TGTGCTAGTGCCTCACCGGGGGGAGGGCCTATTACAGATACGCAGTATTTT CASASPGGGPITDTQYF
TRBJ2-1 TRBV27 NA once TGTGCCAGCAGTATCAGCCGCACCTACAATGAGCAGTTCTTC CASSISRTYNEQFF
TRBJ2-7 TRBV19 TRBD1 NA TGTGCCAGTAGCGGGACAGGGCTAACCTACGAGCAGTACTTC CASSGTGLTYEQYF
TRBJ2-1 TRBV4-1 NA once TGCGCCAGCAGCCAAGGGGGGAGTAGCTCCTACAATGAGCAGTTCTTC CASSQGGSSSYNEQFF
TRBJ2-1 TRBV19 TRBD2 NA TGTGCCAGTAGTAGATTCTCACTAGCGTCAGTTAGCTCCTACAATGAGCAGTTCTTC CASSRFSLASVSSYNEQFF
TRBJ1-2 TRBV29-1 NA NA TGCAGCGTTGACCAAACAGGGCCGGGGGACACCTTC CSVDQTGPGDTF